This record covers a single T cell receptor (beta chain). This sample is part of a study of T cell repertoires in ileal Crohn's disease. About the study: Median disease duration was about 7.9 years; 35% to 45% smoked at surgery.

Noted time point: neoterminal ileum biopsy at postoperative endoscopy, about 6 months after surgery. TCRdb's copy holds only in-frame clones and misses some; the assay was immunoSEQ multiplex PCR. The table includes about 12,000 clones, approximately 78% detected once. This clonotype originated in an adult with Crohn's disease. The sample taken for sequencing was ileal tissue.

In DNA form, the CDR3 reads TGCGCCAGCAGCCCGGGGAGTGGGACAGGGGGCGCCGAGACCCAGTACTTC. Translating gives CASSPGSGTGGAETQYF. V gene TRBV5-1 combines with J gene TRBJ2-5; 12 bases map to TRBD1. This CDR3 region has 17 residues. CDR1 is SGHRS, CDR2 YFSETQ, per germline. The junction had 12 bases not matched to a gene; V was cut back by 4 bases and J by 5 bases.